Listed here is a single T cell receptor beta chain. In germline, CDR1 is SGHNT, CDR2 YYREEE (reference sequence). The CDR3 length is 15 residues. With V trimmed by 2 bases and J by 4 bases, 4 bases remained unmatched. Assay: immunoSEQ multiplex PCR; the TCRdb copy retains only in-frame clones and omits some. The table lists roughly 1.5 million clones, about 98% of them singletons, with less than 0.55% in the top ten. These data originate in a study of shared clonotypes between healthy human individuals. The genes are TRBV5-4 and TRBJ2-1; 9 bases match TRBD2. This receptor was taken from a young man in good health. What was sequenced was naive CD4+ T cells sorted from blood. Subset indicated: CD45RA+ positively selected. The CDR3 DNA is TGTGCCAGCAGCTTCCCTAGCGGGACTTACAATGAGCAGTTCTTC. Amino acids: CASSFPSGTYNEQFF.